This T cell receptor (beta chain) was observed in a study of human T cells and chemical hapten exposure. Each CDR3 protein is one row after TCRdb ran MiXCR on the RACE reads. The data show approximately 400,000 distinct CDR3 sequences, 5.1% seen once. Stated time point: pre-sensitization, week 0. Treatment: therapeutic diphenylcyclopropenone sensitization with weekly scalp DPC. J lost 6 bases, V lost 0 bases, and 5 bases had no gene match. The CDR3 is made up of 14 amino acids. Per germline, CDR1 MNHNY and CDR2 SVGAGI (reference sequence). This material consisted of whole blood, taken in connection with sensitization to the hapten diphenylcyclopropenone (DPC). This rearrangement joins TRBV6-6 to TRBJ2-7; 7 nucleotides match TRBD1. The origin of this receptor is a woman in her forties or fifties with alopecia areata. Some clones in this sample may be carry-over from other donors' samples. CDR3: CASSYSRQGREQYF. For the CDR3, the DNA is TGTGCCAGCAGTTACTCACGACAGGGACGCGAGCAGTACTTC.